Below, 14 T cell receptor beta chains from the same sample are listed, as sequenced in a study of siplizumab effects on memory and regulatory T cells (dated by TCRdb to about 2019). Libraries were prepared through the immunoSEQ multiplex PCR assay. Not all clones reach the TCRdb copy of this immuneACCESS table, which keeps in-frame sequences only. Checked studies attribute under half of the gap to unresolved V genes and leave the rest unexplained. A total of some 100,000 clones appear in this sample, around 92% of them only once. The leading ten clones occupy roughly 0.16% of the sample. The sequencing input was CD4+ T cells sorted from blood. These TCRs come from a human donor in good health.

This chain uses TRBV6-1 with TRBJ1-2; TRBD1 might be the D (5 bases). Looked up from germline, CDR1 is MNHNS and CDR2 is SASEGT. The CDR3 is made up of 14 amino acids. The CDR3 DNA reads TGTGCTCAGGGCCAACTTTTTGCTAACTATGGCTACACCTTC. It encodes CAQGQLFANYGYTF.

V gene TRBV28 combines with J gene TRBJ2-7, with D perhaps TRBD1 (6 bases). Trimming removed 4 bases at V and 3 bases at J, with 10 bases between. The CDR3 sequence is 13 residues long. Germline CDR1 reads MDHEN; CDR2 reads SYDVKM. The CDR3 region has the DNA TGTGCCAGCAGTTGGGGGACATACTACGAGCAGTACTTC. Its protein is CASSWGTYYEQYF.

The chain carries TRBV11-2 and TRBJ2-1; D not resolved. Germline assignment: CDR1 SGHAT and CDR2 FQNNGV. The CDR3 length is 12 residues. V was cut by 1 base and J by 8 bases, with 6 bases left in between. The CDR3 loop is CASSLVGDEQFF. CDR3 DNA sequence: TGTGCCAGCAGCTTAGTTGGGGATGAGCAGTTCTTC.

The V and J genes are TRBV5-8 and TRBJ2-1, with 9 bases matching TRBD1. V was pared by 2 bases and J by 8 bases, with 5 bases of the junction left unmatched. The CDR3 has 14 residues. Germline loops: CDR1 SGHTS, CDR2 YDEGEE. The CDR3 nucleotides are TGTGCCAGCAGCTTCCGGGACAGGGAATATGAGCAGTTCTTC. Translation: CASSFRDREYEQFF.

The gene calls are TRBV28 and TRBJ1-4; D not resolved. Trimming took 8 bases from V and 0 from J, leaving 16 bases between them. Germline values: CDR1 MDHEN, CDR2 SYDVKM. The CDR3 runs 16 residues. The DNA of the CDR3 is TGTGCCAGCGCAACTCACGGGTTCGCAACTAATGAAAAACTGTTTTTT. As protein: CASATHGFATNEKLFF.

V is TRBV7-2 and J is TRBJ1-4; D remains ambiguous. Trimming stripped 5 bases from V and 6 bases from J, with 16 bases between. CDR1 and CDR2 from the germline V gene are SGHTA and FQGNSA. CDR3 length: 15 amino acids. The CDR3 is CASSLLGITDEKLFF. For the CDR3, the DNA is TGTGCCAGCAGCCTCCTCGGGATAACGGATGAAAAACTGTTTTTT.

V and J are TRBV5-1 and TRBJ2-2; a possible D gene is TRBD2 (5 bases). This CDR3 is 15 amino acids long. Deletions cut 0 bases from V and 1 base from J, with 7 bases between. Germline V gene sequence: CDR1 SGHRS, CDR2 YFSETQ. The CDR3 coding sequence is TGCGCCAGCAGCTTGGTGGCGGGGAACACCGGGGAGCTGTTTTTT. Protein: CASSLVAGNTGELFF.

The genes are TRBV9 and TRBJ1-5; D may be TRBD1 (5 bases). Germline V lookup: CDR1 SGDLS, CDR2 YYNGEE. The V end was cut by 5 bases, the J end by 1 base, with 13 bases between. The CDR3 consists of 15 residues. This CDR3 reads CASSARGASNQPQHF. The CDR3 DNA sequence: TGTGCCAGCAGTGCCCGCGGGGCAAGCAATCAGCCCCAGCATTTT.

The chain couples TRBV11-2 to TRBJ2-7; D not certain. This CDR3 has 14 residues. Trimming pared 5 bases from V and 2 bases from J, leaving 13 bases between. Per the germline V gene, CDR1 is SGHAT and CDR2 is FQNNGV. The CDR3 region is CASSHPRSPYEQYF. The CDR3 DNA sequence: TGTGCCAGCAGCCATCCCAGGTCACCCTACGAGCAGTACTTC.

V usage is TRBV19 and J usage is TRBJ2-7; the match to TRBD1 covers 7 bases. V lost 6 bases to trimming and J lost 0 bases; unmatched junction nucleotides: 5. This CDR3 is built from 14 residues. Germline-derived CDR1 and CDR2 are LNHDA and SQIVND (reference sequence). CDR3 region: CASRQTGTSYEQYF. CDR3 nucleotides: TGTGCCAGTAGACAGACAGGGACCTCCTACGAGCAGTACTTC.

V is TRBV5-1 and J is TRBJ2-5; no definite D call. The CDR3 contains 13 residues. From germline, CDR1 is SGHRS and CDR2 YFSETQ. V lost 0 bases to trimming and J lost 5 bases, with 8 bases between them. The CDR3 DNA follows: TGCGCCAGCAGCTTGGTCGTGGGGGAGACCCAGTACTTC. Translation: CASSLVVGETQYF.

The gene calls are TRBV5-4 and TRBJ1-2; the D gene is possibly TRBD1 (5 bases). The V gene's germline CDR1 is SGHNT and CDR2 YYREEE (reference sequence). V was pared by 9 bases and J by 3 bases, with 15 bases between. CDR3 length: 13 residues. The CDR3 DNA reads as TGTGCCATACCTCGCGAGGGGTACTATGGCTACACCTTC. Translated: CAIPREGYYGYTF.

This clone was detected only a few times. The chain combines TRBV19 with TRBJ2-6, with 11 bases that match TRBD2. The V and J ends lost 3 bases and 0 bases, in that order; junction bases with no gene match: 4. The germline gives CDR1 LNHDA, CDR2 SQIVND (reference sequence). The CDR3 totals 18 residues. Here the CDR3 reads CASSIGLAGRSGANVLTF. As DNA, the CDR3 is TGTGCCAGTAGTATTGGACTAGCGGGTCGCTCTGGGGCCAACGTCCTGACTTTC.

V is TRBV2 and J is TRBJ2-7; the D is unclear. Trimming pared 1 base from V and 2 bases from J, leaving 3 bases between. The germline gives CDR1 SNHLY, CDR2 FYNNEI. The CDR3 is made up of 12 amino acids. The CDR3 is CASSEGTYEQYF. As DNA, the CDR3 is TGTGCCAGCAGTGAAGGTACCTACGAGCAGTACTTC.